This is a list of T cell receptor beta chains from one sample in a study of immune cell composition in non-small cell lung cancer. Assay: immunoSEQ multiplex PCR; the TCRdb copy retains only in-frame clones and omits some. The sample carries about 3,100 clones, about 70% recorded once. Sequenced input: non-adjacent lung tissue. The receptors here all came from a human donor with non-small cell lung cancer. Each CDR3 is given with its conserved first and last residue. Fields, in order: clone size, D gene, J gene, V gene, CDR3 DNA, CDR3 protein. The D gene is left open where the match is weak. Clone size is given for some rows only: seen once, a few or many times, or a class if the clone is expanded.

clone size: .
D gene: TRBD1
J gene: TRBJ1-1
V gene: TRBV6-1
CDR3 DNA: TGTGCCATCGAAACAGGGGAGAACACTGAAGCTTTCTTT
CDR3 protein: CAIETGENTEAFF

clone size: .
D gene: .
J gene: TRBJ1-1
V gene: TRBV7-6
CDR3 DNA: TGTGCCAGCAGCCCGGATACGAGCGCTGAAGCTTTCTTT
CDR3 protein: CASSPDTSAEAFF

clone size: few
D gene: .
J gene: TRBJ2-7
V gene: TRBV30
CDR3 DNA: TGTGCCTGGAGTGAGCGATACGAGCAGTACTTC
CDR3 protein: CAWSERYEQYF

clone size: .
D gene: .
J gene: TRBJ2-2
V gene: TRBV18
CDR3 DNA: TGTGCCAGCTCAGGGGAGGCATTCGAGCTGTTTTTT
CDR3 protein: CASSGEAFELFF

clone size: medium-sized
D gene: .
J gene: TRBJ1-5
V gene: TRBV27
CDR3 DNA: TGTGCCAGCAGTCCACTCTTAAGTGGCAATCAGCCCCAGCATTTT
CDR3 protein: CASSPLLSGNQPQHF

clone size: .
D gene: TRBD1
J gene: TRBJ1-5
V gene: TRBV18
CDR3 DNA: TGTGCCAGCTCACCACCCGGGACAGGGGTTCGTCAGCCCCAGCATTTT
CDR3 protein: CASSPPGTGVRQPQHF

clone size: .
D gene: TRBD1
J gene: TRBJ1-2
V gene: TRBV19
CDR3 DNA: TGTGCCAGTAGTACCGTCCTCTCGGACAGGGTAAATGGCTACACCTTC
CDR3 protein: CASSTVLSDRVNGYTF

clone size: once
D gene: TRBD1
J gene: TRBJ1-6
V gene: TRBV30
CDR3 DNA: TGTGCCTGGAACCCGGGACAGGGAAGCTCACCCCTCCACTTT
CDR3 protein: CAWNPGQGSSPLHF

clone size: .
D gene: .
J gene: TRBJ1-2
V gene: TRBV30
CDR3 DNA: TGTGCCTGGAACTCCTTGGGGCTAGTTGGCTACACCTTC
CDR3 protein: CAWNSLGLVGYTF

clone size: medium-sized
D gene: .
J gene: TRBJ1-2
V gene: TRBV4-1
CDR3 DNA: TGCGCCAGCAGCCAAGACACCAGGGGTCTTAACTATGGCTACACCTTC
CDR3 protein: CASSQDTRGLNYGYTF

clone size: once
D gene: .
J gene: TRBJ2-5
V gene: TRBV11-3
CDR3 DNA: TGTGCCAGCAGCTCCTTGGAGACCCAGTACTTC
CDR3 protein: CASSSLETQYF

clone size: .
D gene: TRBD1
J gene: TRBJ1-2
V gene: TRBV11-2
CDR3 DNA: TGTGCCAGCAGCATAGGACAGGGAATGGCAACTAACTATGGCTACACCTTC
CDR3 protein: CASSIGQGMATNYGYTF

clone size: few
D gene: TRBD1
J gene: TRBJ1-2
V gene: TRBV12-5
CDR3 DNA: TGTGCTAGTGGCTTGGACAGGGAGGGTGGCTACACCTTC
CDR3 protein: CASGLDREGGYTF

clone size: .
D gene: .
J gene: TRBJ1-2
V gene: TRBV30
CDR3 DNA: TGTGCCTGGAGTCCCAGCGGGGCGGGAGGCTACACCTTC
CDR3 protein: CAWSPSGAGGYTF

clone size: .
D gene: TRBD1
J gene: TRBJ2-7
V gene: TRBV30
CDR3 DNA: TGTGCCTGGAGCGACAGGGGCGACTACGAGCAGTACTTC
CDR3 protein: CAWSDRGDYEQYF

clone size: medium-sized
D gene: .
J gene: TRBJ1-5
V gene: TRBV7-2
CDR3 DNA: TGTGCCAGCAGACGGAACCGGGGGAGCAATCAGCCCCAGCATTTT
CDR3 protein: CASRRNRGSNQPQHF

clone size: .
D gene: TRBD2
J gene: TRBJ2-3
V gene: TRBV5-1
CDR3 DNA: TGCGCCAGCAGCTTGCGCGGGGGGCCCACAGATACGCAGTATTTT
CDR3 protein: CASSLRGGPTDTQYF

clone size: few
D gene: TRBD2
J gene: TRBJ2-2
V gene: TRBV11-1
CDR3 DNA: TGTGCCAGCAGCTTAGGTAGCGGGCCCACCGGGGAGCTGTTTTTT
CDR3 protein: CASSLGSGPTGELFF

clone size: once
D gene: TRBD1
J gene: TRBJ2-7
V gene: TRBV11-2
CDR3 DNA: TGTGCCAGCAGTTTACAGGGGAGCCACGAGCAGTACTTC
CDR3 protein: CASSLQGSHEQYF

clone size: once
D gene: .
J gene: TRBJ1-5
V gene: TRBV19
CDR3 DNA: TGTGCCAGTAGGGCCGGAGCAATCAATCAGCCCCAGCATTTT
CDR3 protein: CASRAGAINQPQHF

clone size: .
D gene: TRBD1
J gene: TRBJ2-1
V gene: TRBV6-5
CDR3 DNA: TGTGCCAGCAGCCGCAGGGGGCGACCCTACAATGAGCAGTTCTTC
CDR3 protein: CASSRRGRPYNEQFF

clone size: .
D gene: .
J gene: TRBJ2-5
V gene: TRBV5-6
CDR3 DNA: TGTGCCAGCAGAGGACAGATTCAAGAGACCCAGTACTTC
CDR3 protein: CASRGQIQETQYF

clone size: .
D gene: TRBD2
J gene: TRBJ2-1
V gene: TRBV7-9
CDR3 DNA: TGTGCCAGCAGCTCCGGCGGGGGGCACTACAATGAGCAGTTCTTC
CDR3 protein: CASSSGGGHYNEQFF

clone size: .
D gene: .
J gene: TRBJ1-1
V gene: TRBV5-5
CDR3 DNA: TGTGCCAGCAGCTCCTACACTGAAGCTTTCTTT
CDR3 protein: CASSSYTEAFF

clone size: .
D gene: .
J gene: TRBJ1-2
V gene: TRBV9
CDR3 DNA: TGTGCCAGCAGCGTACGAGAGGGGGACTATGGCTACACCTTC
CDR3 protein: CASSVREGDYGYTF

clone size: .
D gene: TRBD1
J gene: TRBJ2-5
V gene: TRBV19
CDR3 DNA: TGTGCCAGTAGCACGGACAGGGGGGAGACCCAGTACTTC
CDR3 protein: CASSTDRGETQYF

clone size: .
D gene: .
J gene: TRBJ1-4
V gene: TRBV5-1
CDR3 DNA: TGCGCCAGCAGCTTGGCGCCTGCAGGAGGGGGGGATGAAAAACTGTTTTTT
CDR3 protein: CASSLAPAGGGDEKLFF

clone size: .
D gene: .
J gene: TRBJ1-2
V gene: TRBV5-4
CDR3 DNA: TGTGCCAGCAGCGAGGGACAACTGGTTGCCTACACCTTC
CDR3 protein: CASSEGQLVAYTF

clone size: .
D gene: .
J gene: TRBJ1-4
V gene: TRBV7-6
CDR3 DNA: TGTGCCAGCAGCTTAGAGTTGGGGGGGAGAGGTGAAAAACTGTTTTTT
CDR3 protein: CASSLELGGRGEKLFF

clone size: few
D gene: TRBD1
J gene: TRBJ2-2
V gene: TRBV6-5
CDR3 DNA: TGTGCCAGCAGCCACGACAGGGGGGAAGCCGGGGAGCTGTTTTTT
CDR3 protein: CASSHDRGEAGELFF

clone size: .
D gene: TRBD2
J gene: TRBJ2-3
V gene: TRBV5-1
CDR3 DNA: TGCGCCAGCAGCTTGGAGTGGTTAGCGGGTGGGGATACGCAGTATTTT
CDR3 protein: CASSLEWLAGGDTQYF

clone size: .
D gene: .
J gene: TRBJ1-1
V gene: TRBV6-6
CDR3 DNA: TGTGCCAGCCGCCCCTTAGGGGGGGCTACTGAAGCTTTCTTT
CDR3 protein: CASRPLGGATEAFF

clone size: .
D gene: TRBD1
J gene: TRBJ1-2
V gene: TRBV27
CDR3 DNA: TGTGCCAGCAGTCCCTTGTCCTCGGTCGGGACAGGGAAAACTAACTATGGCTACACCTTC
CDR3 protein: CASSPLSSVGTGKTNYGYTF

clone size: .
D gene: .
J gene: TRBJ2-1
V gene: TRBV19
CDR3 DNA: TGTGCCAGTAGGGGTGGGAGTCACAATGAGCAGTTCTTC
CDR3 protein: CASRGGSHNEQFF

clone size: .
D gene: .
J gene: TRBJ2-7
V gene: TRBV11-2
CDR3 DNA: TGTGCCAGCAGCTTAGGGCTAGCTTTCTACGAGCAGTACTTC
CDR3 protein: CASSLGLAFYEQYF

clone size: .
D gene: TRBD1
J gene: TRBJ1-2
V gene: TRBV6-6
CDR3 DNA: TGTGCCAGCAGTGCGACAGGGTATGGCTACACCTTC
CDR3 protein: CASSATGYGYTF

clone size: .
D gene: .
J gene: TRBJ1-5
V gene: TRBV19
CDR3 DNA: TGTGCCAGTAGTATCAGGGGATATCAGCCCCAGCATTTT
CDR3 protein: CASSIRGYQPQHF

clone size: .
D gene: .
J gene: TRBJ2-7
V gene: TRBV6-1
CDR3 DNA: TGTGCCAGCAGAACGACAGGATTCTTTGACGAGCAGTACTTC
CDR3 protein: CASRTTGFFDEQYF

clone size: few
D gene: .
J gene: TRBJ1-2
V gene: TRBV5-6
CDR3 DNA: TGTGCCAGCAGCTTTGGGGGGAACTATGGCTACACCTTC
CDR3 protein: CASSFGGNYGYTF

clone size: .
D gene: .
J gene: TRBJ1-1
V gene: TRBV11-2
CDR3 DNA: TGTGCCAGCAGCTTAGAAAGGAGTACGAACACTGAAGCTTTCTTT
CDR3 protein: CASSLERSTNTEAFF

clone size: few
D gene: .
J gene: TRBJ1-2
V gene: TRBV5-5
CDR3 DNA: TGTGCCAGCAGCTTGGCTGGGCAGGGAGGAGTGGGCTACACCTTC
CDR3 protein: CASSLAGQGGVGYTF

clone size: once
D gene: TRBD2
J gene: TRBJ2-3
V gene: TRBV5-5
CDR3 DNA: TGTGCCAGCAGCCTGACTAGCGGGAGCAGCACAGATACGCAGTATTTT
CDR3 protein: CASSLTSGSSTDTQYF

clone size: .
D gene: TRBD2
J gene: TRBJ2-1
V gene: TRBV27
CDR3 DNA: TGTGCCAGCAACCCAAGACCCCGGGGGGACAATGAGCAGTTCTTC
CDR3 protein: CASNPRPRGDNEQFF

clone size: .
D gene: .
J gene: TRBJ2-3
V gene: TRBV19
CDR3 DNA: TGTGCCAGTAGTATACGAGTCTCGGATACGCAGTATTTT
CDR3 protein: CASSIRVSDTQYF

clone size: .
D gene: TRBD2
J gene: TRBJ2-5
V gene: TRBV7-9
CDR3 DNA: TGTGCCAGCAGCTTCACTGCATCTAGCGGACAAGAGACCCAGTACTTC
CDR3 protein: CASSFTASSGQETQYF

clone size: .
D gene: TRBD1
J gene: TRBJ2-3
V gene: TRBV29-1
CDR3 DNA: TGCAGCGTTAAGGGGACAGGGGGACTAGATCGAGCTAGCACAGATACGCAGTATTTT
CDR3 protein: CSVKGTGGLDRASTDTQYF

clone size: .
D gene: TRBD2
J gene: TRBJ2-2
V gene: TRBV27
CDR3 DNA: TGTGCCAGCTCTAGGGGGACTAGCGGCACCGGGGAGCTGTTTTTT
CDR3 protein: CASSRGTSGTGELFF

clone size: .
D gene: TRBD1
J gene: TRBJ1-5
V gene: TRBV19
CDR3 DNA: TGTGCCAGTAGTATAGTAATACAGGGGGCAAAGCCCCAGCATTTT
CDR3 protein: CASSIVIQGAKPQHF

clone size: .
D gene: TRBD2
J gene: TRBJ2-4
V gene: TRBV4-2
CDR3 DNA: TGTGCCAGCAGCCAGGCCGCTAGCGGGGGTAAAAACATTCAGTACTTC
CDR3 protein: CASSQAASGGKNIQYF

clone size: .
D gene: TRBD1
J gene: TRBJ2-2
V gene: TRBV2
CDR3 DNA: TGTGCCAGCAGCACAGACGGGACAGGGGTTAACACCGGGGAGCTGTTTTTT
CDR3 protein: CASSTDGTGVNTGELFF

clone size: .
D gene: .
J gene: TRBJ2-2
V gene: TRBV6-6
CDR3 DNA: TGTGCCGGCACTCCCGCGGCGGCCGGGGAGCTGTTTTTT
CDR3 protein: CAGTPAAAGELFF

clone size: .
D gene: TRBD2
J gene: TRBJ2-1
V gene: TRBV5-5
CDR3 DNA: TGTGCCAGCAGCCCTACGGGACTAGTTAACAATGAGCAGTTCTTC
CDR3 protein: CASSPTGLVNNEQFF

clone size: .
D gene: .
J gene: TRBJ1-3
V gene: TRBV11-2
CDR3 DNA: TGTGCCAGCAGCTCCCGGGGACAAAGCTCTGGAAACACCATATATTTT
CDR3 protein: CASSSRGQSSGNTIYF

clone size: once
D gene: .
J gene: TRBJ1-2
V gene: TRBV29-1
CDR3 DNA: TGCAGCGTCGCCGACAGTTACACCTTC
CDR3 protein: CSVADSYTF

clone size: .
D gene: .
J gene: TRBJ2-2
V gene: TRBV6-5
CDR3 DNA: TGTGCCAGCAGGGATACAGGGTGGGAGCTGTTTTTT
CDR3 protein: CASRDTGWELFF

clone size: medium-sized
D gene: TRBD1
J gene: TRBJ2-2
V gene: TRBV27
CDR3 DNA: TGTGCCAGCAGTCCACAGGGGACCGGGGAGCTGTTTTTT
CDR3 protein: CASSPQGTGELFF

clone size: .
D gene: TRBD1
J gene: TRBJ1-2
V gene: TRBV10-2
CDR3 DNA: TGCGCCAGCAGTCTGGACAGGGGATCTCTAAATGGCTACACCTTC
CDR3 protein: CASSLDRGSLNGYTF

clone size: .
D gene: .
J gene: TRBJ1-5
V gene: TRBV6-5
CDR3 DNA: TGTGCCAGCAGTGTCGTAGGGGATGGGCCCCAGCATTTT
CDR3 protein: CASSVVGDGPQHF

clone size: few
D gene: TRBD1
J gene: TRBJ1-1
V gene: TRBV7-9
CDR3 DNA: TGTGCCAGCAGCCTCGGGACAGGGGGGGGAACTGAAGCTTTCTTT
CDR3 protein: CASSLGTGGGTEAFF